The subject of this entry is one T cell receptor (beta chain). The sample originates from a study of sequential checkpoint blockade in melanoma. Overall study: DNA from more than 75 pretreatment tumor samples underwent TCRβ immunosequencing. Over 20 patients had matched tumor biopsies before treatment and at week 13 after nivolumab or ipilimumab alone.

Treatment specified: randomized to nivolumab then ipilimumab (arm A) or the reverse (arm B). Data came from immunoSEQ multiplex PCR; TCRdb stores just in-frame clones and leaves some out. The sample has 5,000 or so clones; more than 20% are singletons. V was cut by 10 bases and J by 0 bases, with 34 bases left in between. The CDR3 totals 21 residues. Germline V gene lookup returns CDR1 LNHDA and CDR2 SQIVND (reference sequence). The receptor was derived from a human donor with melanoma. The specimen was tumor tissue (inferred from file names), collected from a patient given nivolumab and ipilimumab in sequence. J is TRBJ1-5 and V is TRBV19, with a weak D call TRBD1 (5 bases). Written as DNA, the CDR3 is TGTGCCAAGTTGGCAATGGAACAAGGAGGCCAGGGACGCTATAGCAATCAGCCCCAGCATTTT. Translated: CAKLAMEQGGQGRYSNQPQHF.